A selection of T cell receptor beta chains follows, all from one sample in a study of blood T cell repertoires in COVID-19. TCRdb's table, derived via immunoSEQ multiplex PCR, lists solely in-frame clones and lacks some. The sample has roughly 250,000 clones; approximately 78% are singletons. Sequencing was performed on peripheral blood. These TCRs come from a woman aged 60-70 years with active or convalescent COVID-19. CDR3s include the opening cysteine and the closing phenylalanine or tryptophan. Each record gives: CDR3 length, V gene, clone size, D gene, J gene, CDR3 DNA, CDR3 protein. The D gene is left open where the match is weak. Only part of the rows carry a size: once, few, many, or a class if the clone is expanded.

length: 13
V: TRBV2
size: once
D: .
J: TRBJ1-1
DNA: TGTGCCAGCAGCCCGACAGGGAACACTGAAGCTTTCTTT
CDR3: CASSPTGNTEAFF

length: 14
V: TRBV6-5
size: .
D: TRBD1
J: TRBJ1-6
DNA: TGTGCCAGCAGTAACAGGGGGTCGGATTCACCCCTCCACTTT
CDR3: CASSNRGSDSPLHF

length: 16
V: TRBV30
size: .
D: TRBD1
J: TRBJ1-2
DNA: TGTGCCTGGAGGGGACCGGGACAGGGGAAGGCCTATGGCTACACCTTC
CDR3: CAWRGPGQGKAYGYTF

length: 14
V: TRBV10-3
size: .
D: TRBD2
J: TRBJ2-1
DNA: TGTGCCATCAGCGGGGGGGCCTTGTACAATGAGCAGTTCTTC
CDR3: CAISGGALYNEQFF

length: 15
V: TRBV4-3
size: .
D: TRBD1
J: TRBJ1-5
DNA: TGCGCCAGCAGCCGAGACAGGGGTGAGGGGCAGCCCCAGCATTTT
CDR3: CASSRDRGEGQPQHF

length: 14
V: TRBV10-1
size: .
D: TRBD1
J: TRBJ2-7
DNA: TGCGCCAGCAGTGGGCCGGGACAGGCCTACGAGCAGTACTTC
CDR3: CASSGPGQAYEQYF

length: 15
V: TRBV6-5
size: .
D: TRBD1
J: TRBJ1-2
DNA: TGTGCCAGCTCTCGTTGGAGGGACAGGGGCTATGGCTACACCTTC
CDR3: CASSRWRDRGYGYTF

length: 14
V: TRBV5-4
size: once
D: .
J: TRBJ2-5
DNA: TGTGCCAGCACAGCCTTTCGTTCGAGGGAGACCCAGTACTTC
CDR3: CASTAFRSRETQYF

length: 15
V: TRBV6-1
size: .
D: TRBD2
J: TRBJ2-1
DNA: TGTGCCAGCAGTCGGGGAGCGGGGGGGTACAATGAGCAGTTCTTC
CDR3: CASSRGAGGYNEQFF

length: 14
V: TRBV6-6
size: .
D: TRBD1
J: TRBJ1-4
DNA: TGTGCCAGCAGTTACCAGGGGGCAGGTGAAAAACTGTTTTTT
CDR3: CASSYQGAGEKLFF

length: 15
V: TRBV18
size: .
D: .
J: TRBJ2-7
DNA: TGTGCCAGCTCCTCGGTCCGGGGAGGCGAGTACGAGCAGTACTTC
CDR3: CASSSVRGGEYEQYF

length: 14
V: TRBV6-5
size: .
D: .
J: TRBJ2-3
DNA: TGTGCCAGCAGTTCACAGGCCGGCCCAGATACGCAGTATTTT
CDR3: CASSSQAGPDTQYF

length: 19
V: TRBV7-8
size: once
D: .
J: TRBJ1-5
DNA: TGTGCCAGCACCAATCCAAAACCGGGGGGGTCCTATAGCAATCAGCCCCAGCATTTT
CDR3: CASTNPKPGGSYSNQPQHF

length: 12
V: TRBV30
size: .
D: .
J: TRBJ1-1
DNA: TGTGCCTGTTCAGGGGTTAGAACTGAAGCTTTCTTT
CDR3: CACSGVRTEAFF

length: 17
V: TRBV2
size: .
D: TRBD2
J: TRBJ2-2
DNA: TGTGCCAGCAAAAGGACCCTAGCGGGGGGTGGGACCGGGGAGCTGTTTTTT
CDR3: CASKRTLAGGGTGELFF

length: 16
V: TRBV30
size: few
D: TRBD1
J: TRBJ1-1
DNA: TGTGCCTGGAGTGGGGGATTGACAGGGGTGAACACTGAAGCTTTCTTT
CDR3: CAWSGGLTGVNTEAFF

length: 16
V: TRBV20-1
size: once
D: TRBD2
J: TRBJ2-7
DNA: TGCAGTGCTAGTTTGGGGCGGGGGGCCTTGCTGGACGAGCAGTACTTC
CDR3: CSASLGRGALLDEQYF

length: 13
V: TRBV7-9
size: many
D: .
J: TRBJ2-1
DNA: TGTGCCAGCAGCTTAGCGCTAGGTTATGAGCAGTTCTTC
CDR3: CASSLALGYEQFF

length: 14
V: TRBV20-1
size: .
D: TRBD1
J: TRBJ1-2
DNA: TGCAGTGCTAGTGTAACAGGGGGCGCGGGGGGCTACACCTTC
CDR3: CSASVTGGAGGYTF

length: 13
V: TRBV19
size: .
D: TRBD1
J: TRBJ2-3
DNA: TGTGCCACCGGACAGGGAGGCACAGATACGCAGTATTTT
CDR3: CATGQGGTDTQYF

length: 14
V: TRBV2
size: few
D: .
J: TRBJ1-1
DNA: TGTGCCAGCAGGGCTACAGAGCATTACACTGAAGCTTTCTTT
CDR3: CASRATEHYTEAFF

length: 20
V: TRBV29-1
size: .
D: TRBD1
J: TRBJ2-6
DNA: TGCAGCGTCTACAAAGCGCGGGACAGGGGTGACCCCTCTGGGGCCAACGTCCTGACTTTC
CDR3: CSVYKARDRGDPSGANVLTF

length: 15
V: TRBV2
size: .
D: TRBD2
J: TRBJ2-5
DNA: TGTGCCAGCAAAGGACTAGCGGGAGTCCAAGAGACCCAGTACTTC
CDR3: CASKGLAGVQETQYF

length: 15
V: TRBV6-5
size: .
D: .
J: TRBJ1-4
DNA: TGTGCCAGCAGTCCCGCGGGGCCCCAAAATGAAAAACTGTTTTTT
CDR3: CASSPAGPQNEKLFF

length: 14
V: TRBV3-1/TRBV3-2
size: once
D: .
J: TRBJ2-3
DNA: TGTGCCACCAAAGCGAGGGGGAACACAGATACGCAGTATTTT
CDR3: CATKARGNTDTQYF

length: 16
V: TRBV9
size: .
D: .
J: TRBJ1-1
DNA: TGTGCCAGCAGCGTTAGTGGGGGCAGACCGAACACTGAAGCTTTCTTT
CDR3: CASSVSGGRPNTEAFF

length: 15
V: TRBV11-2
size: many
D: .
J: TRBJ2-6
DNA: TGTGCCAGCAGCTTATGGGGGGTTGGGGCCAACGTCCTGACTTTC
CDR3: CASSLWGVGANVLTF

length: 15
V: TRBV18
size: .
D: .
J: TRBJ1-4
DNA: TGTGCCAGCTCAGACTACAGAGCAACTAATGAAAAACTGTTTTTT
CDR3: CASSDYRATNEKLFF

length: 13
V: TRBV7-2
size: .
D: .
J: TRBJ1-2
DNA: TGTGCCAGCAGCTCGGAGACGATTTATGGCTACACCTTC
CDR3: CASSSETIYGYTF

length: 15
V: TRBV11-2
size: .
D: .
J: TRBJ1-6
DNA: TGTGCCAGCAGCTGGGGTAGCGGGGTTAATTCACCCCTCCACTTT
CDR3: CASSWGSGVNSPLHF

length: 16
V: TRBV30
size: many
D: .
J: TRBJ1-6
DNA: TGTGCCTGGAGTAGGGGAAGGACATACGATAATTCACCCCTCCACTTT
CDR3: CAWSRGRTYDNSPLHF

length: 15
V: TRBV6-5
size: .
D: TRBD1
J: TRBJ2-7
DNA: TGTGCCAGCAGTTTAGCAGGGACAGGGGGGCAGGAGCAGTACTTC
CDR3: CASSLAGTGGQEQYF

length: 13
V: TRBV18
size: .
D: TRBD1
J: TRBJ1-2
DNA: TGTGCCAGCTCTCCGGGACAGGGGATGATCTACACCTTC
CDR3: CASSPGQGMIYTF

length: 15
V: TRBV19
size: .
D: .
J: TRBJ1-6
DNA: TGTGCCAGCGCCTACGACCGAAAGGCGGATTCACCCCTCCACTTT
CDR3: CASAYDRKADSPLHF

length: 14
V: TRBV29-1
size: .
D: TRBD1
J: TRBJ2-1
DNA: TGCAGCGTGGAGACAGGGGAGTTTTTGAATGAGCAGTTCTTC
CDR3: CSVETGEFLNEQFF

length: 12
V: TRBV3-1/TRBV3-2
size: .
D: .
J: TRBJ1-2
DNA: TGTGCCAGCAGTCACTCAGGGGATGGCTACACCTTC
CDR3: CASSHSGDGYTF

length: 15
V: TRBV15
size: .
D: .
J: TRBJ1-5
DNA: TGTGCCACCAGCAGAGACGGGGGGGGCAATCAGCCCCAGCATTTT
CDR3: CATSRDGGGNQPQHF

length: 16
V: TRBV5-1
size: .
D: TRBD1
J: TRBJ1-1
DNA: TGCGCCAGCAGCTTGGGGGACAGACTCATGAACACTGAAGCTTTCTTT
CDR3: CASSLGDRLMNTEAFF

length: 14
V: TRBV6-5
size: .
D: TRBD1
J: TRBJ2-5
DNA: TGTGCCAGCAAGGGGGACAGAAGACAAGAGACCCAGTACTTC
CDR3: CASKGDRRQETQYF

length: 17
V: TRBV7-3
size: .
D: .
J: TRBJ1-5
DNA: TGTGCCAGCAGCTTAAATCTATCGGGAGATAGCAATCAGCCCCAGCATTTT
CDR3: CASSLNLSGDSNQPQHF

length: 14
V: TRBV9
size: .
D: .
J: TRBJ1-1
DNA: TGTGCCAGCAGCTCCCGAGGGGAGGGCACTGAAGCTTTCTTT
CDR3: CASSSRGEGTEAFF

length: 16
V: TRBV2
size: once
D: TRBD1
J: TRBJ1-5
DNA: TGTGCCAGCACTAGGTCCGGGACAGGGGGCAATCAGCCCCAGCATTTT
CDR3: CASTRSGTGGNQPQHF

length: 15
V: TRBV6-6
size: .
D: TRBD1
J: TRBJ2-3
DNA: TGTGCCAGCAGTAAGTCGACAGGGGGTTCAGATACGCAGTATTTT
CDR3: CASSKSTGGSDTQYF

length: 17
V: TRBV7-2
size: few
D: TRBD1
J: TRBJ2-7
DNA: TGTGCCAGCAGCTTAGACCAAGCGGACAGGGGGCGGAACGAGCAGTACTTC
CDR3: CASSLDQADRGRNEQYF

length: 13
V: TRBV6-5
size: .
D: .
J: TRBJ1-6
DNA: TGTGCCATCACGAGCTCCTATAATTCACCCCTCCACTTT
CDR3: CAITSSYNSPLHF

length: 12
V: TRBV12-3/TRBV12-4
size: .
D: .
J: TRBJ1-1
DNA: TGTGCCAGCACCCGAGCGTCCTTTGAAGCTTTCTTT
CDR3: CASTRASFEAFF

length: 14
V: TRBV29-1
size: .
D: .
J: TRBJ1-2
DNA: TGCAGCGTTGAAGAGGCCGGGGGGGAGTATGGCTACACCTTC
CDR3: CSVEEAGGEYGYTF

length: 15
V: TRBV19
size: .
D: .
J: TRBJ2-1
DNA: TGTGCCTCAACGGGGGTATTCAGCTCCTACAATGAGCAGTTCTTC
CDR3: CASTGVFSSYNEQFF

length: 15
V: TRBV7-3
size: .
D: TRBD1
J: TRBJ2-2
DNA: TGTGCCAGCAGCTTAACGCGGACAGGGGGCGGGGAGCTGTTTTTT
CDR3: CASSLTRTGGGELFF

length: 14
V: TRBV6-5
size: .
D: .
J: TRBJ1-2
DNA: TGTGCCAGCAGTCCCCCCGGACAGCACTATGGCTACACCTTC
CDR3: CASSPPGQHYGYTF

length: 15
V: TRBV19
size: .
D: TRBD2
J: TRBJ2-7
DNA: TGTGCCAGTAGTACCCTAGCGGGGACGGAGTACGAGCAGTACTTC
CDR3: CASSTLAGTEYEQYF

length: 12
V: TRBV5-1
size: .
D: .
J: TRBJ2-7
DNA: TGCGCCAGCAGCTTGTCACAGTACGAGCAGTACTTC
CDR3: CASSLSQYEQYF

length: 15
V: TRBV2
size: .
D: .
J: TRBJ1-2
DNA: TGTGCCAGCAGAACCAATGCTCCCAGGGGTAGTGGCTACACCTTC
CDR3: CASRTNAPRGSGYTF

length: 15
V: TRBV6-5
size: .
D: TRBD1
J: TRBJ1-5
DNA: TGTGCCAGCAAACCGACAGGGGGCAGCAATCAGCCCCAGCATTTT
CDR3: CASKPTGGSNQPQHF

length: 14
V: TRBV5-1
size: .
D: .
J: TRBJ1-4
DNA: TGCGCCAGCAGCTTCGGGGTAGATGGTGAAAAACTGTTTTTT
CDR3: CASSFGVDGEKLFF

length: 15
V: TRBV11-2
size: .
D: TRBD1
J: TRBJ1-1
DNA: TGTGCCAGCAGCTCCCAACAGGGGGCGAACACTGAAGCTTTCTTT
CDR3: CASSSQQGANTEAFF

length: 14
V: TRBV5-1
size: many
D: TRBD2
J: TRBJ2-3
DNA: TGCGCCAGCAGCTTGGGGGGAGGGGCAGATACGCAGTATTTT
CDR3: CASSLGGGADTQYF

length: 15
V: TRBV9
size: .
D: .
J: TRBJ2-3
DNA: TGTGCCAGCAGCGTTTTGGGGGACTTCACAGATACGCAGTATTTT
CDR3: CASSVLGDFTDTQYF

length: 13
V: TRBV2
size: .
D: .
J: TRBJ2-7
DNA: TGTGCCAGCAGTGAACTGGACAGCTACGAGCAGTACTTC
CDR3: CASSELDSYEQYF

length: 15
V: TRBV7-3
size: .
D: .
J: TRBJ2-3
DNA: TGTGCCAGCACAGTGGGCGGGGGCCCCACAGATACGCAGTATTTT
CDR3: CASTVGGGPTDTQYF